The present entry profiles one T cell receptor (beta chain) with its context. Its antigen is undetermined. Germline V gene data show CDR1 as WSHSY and CDR2 as SAAADI. This CDR3 has 15 residues. Germline trimming cut 3 bases from V and 6 bases from J; bases unmatched to any gene: 3. These data originate in a study of T cell repertoires in cytomegalovirus infection. Looking at the study overall: Evidence of both CMV infection and a matching HLA type came from public TCR beta signatures. Study-level results: Cumulative public TCR beta family frequency identified CMV carriers with the relevant HLA. CMV-specific HLA-C-restricted TCR beta clonotypes dominated the ex vivo response.

TCRdb fed the reads into MiXCR, producing one record per CDR3 protein. The data hold approximately 910,000 distinct CDR3 sequences, with approximately 31% observed a single time. This clonotype originated in a human donor in good health (CMV status not recorded). Some clones in this sample may be carry-over from other donors' samples. V usage is TRBV10-2 and J usage is TRBJ2-1; TRBD2 matches 12 bases. Specimen: cultured CD8+ T cells from PBMCs, collected from culture after CMV antigen stimulation. CDR3 nucleotide sequence: TGCGCCAGCAGTGATTTACTAGCGGGGGGCAATGAGCAGTTCTTC. Translated: CASSDLLAGGNEQFF.